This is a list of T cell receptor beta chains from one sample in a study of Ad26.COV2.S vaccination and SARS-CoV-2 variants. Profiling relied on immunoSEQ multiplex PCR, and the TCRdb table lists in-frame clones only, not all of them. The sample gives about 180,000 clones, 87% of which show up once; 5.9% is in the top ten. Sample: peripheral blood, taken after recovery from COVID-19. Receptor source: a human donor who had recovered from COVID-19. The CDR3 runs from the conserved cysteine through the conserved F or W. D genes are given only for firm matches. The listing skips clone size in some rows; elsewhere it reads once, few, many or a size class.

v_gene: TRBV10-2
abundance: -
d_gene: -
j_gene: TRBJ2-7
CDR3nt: TGCGCCAGCAGTGAGTCGGTCAGAGACTACGAGCAGTACTTC
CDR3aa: CASSESVRDYEQYF

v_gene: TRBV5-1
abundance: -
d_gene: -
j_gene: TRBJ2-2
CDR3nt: TGCGCCAGCAGCGTTAATCCGGATAACACCGGGGAGCTGTTTTTT
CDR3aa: CASSVNPDNTGELFF

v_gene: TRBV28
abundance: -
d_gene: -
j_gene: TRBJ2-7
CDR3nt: TGTGCCAGCAGGATCAGGGGTTCCTACGAGCAGTACTTC
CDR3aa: CASRIRGSYEQYF

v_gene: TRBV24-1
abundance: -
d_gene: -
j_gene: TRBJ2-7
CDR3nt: TGTGCCACCAGTGATGGGGGAGCCCCAGGTGGAAACTACGAGCAGTACTTC
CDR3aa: CATSDGGAPGGNYEQYF

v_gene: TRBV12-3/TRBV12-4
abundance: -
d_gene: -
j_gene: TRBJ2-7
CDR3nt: TGTGCCAGCAGTTTAATCTACGAGCAGTACTTC
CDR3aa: CASSLIYEQYF

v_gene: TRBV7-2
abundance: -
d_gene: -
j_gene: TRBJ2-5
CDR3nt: TGTGCCAGCAGCAGGGGAGAGGGGGTAGAGACCCAGTACTTC
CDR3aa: CASSRGEGVETQYF

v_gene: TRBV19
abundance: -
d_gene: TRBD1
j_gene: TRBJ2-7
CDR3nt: TGTGCCAGTAGTATGGACACAGGGGGCGAGCAGTACTTC
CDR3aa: CASSMDTGGEQYF

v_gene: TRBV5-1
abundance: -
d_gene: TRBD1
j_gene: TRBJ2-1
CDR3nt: TGCGCCAGCAGCGTGGGACAGGGACTTTACAATGAGCAGTTCTTC
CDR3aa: CASSVGQGLYNEQFF

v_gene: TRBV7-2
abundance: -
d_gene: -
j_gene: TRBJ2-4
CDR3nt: TGTGCCAGCAGCTTATCCATTGTAGCCAAAAACATTCAGTACTTC
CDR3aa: CASSLSIVAKNIQYF

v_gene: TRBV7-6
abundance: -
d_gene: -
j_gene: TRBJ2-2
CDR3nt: TGTGCCAGCAGCTCCGGGACGAACACCGGGGAGCTGTTTTTT
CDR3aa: CASSSGTNTGELFF

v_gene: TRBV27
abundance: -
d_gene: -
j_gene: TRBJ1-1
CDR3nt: TGTGCCAGCAGTTGGACGAGGAACACTGAAGCTTTCTTT
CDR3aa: CASSWTRNTEAFF

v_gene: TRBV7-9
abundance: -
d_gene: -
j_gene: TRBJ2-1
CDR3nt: TGTGCCAGCGTAAGCTCCATGAGCTCCTACAATGAGCAGTTCTTC
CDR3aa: CASVSSMSSYNEQFF

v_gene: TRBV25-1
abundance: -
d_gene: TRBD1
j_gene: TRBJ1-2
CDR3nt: TGTGCCAGCAGTGAATATATTTTAACGGGACAGGAGGACTATGGCTACACCTTC
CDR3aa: CASSEYILTGQEDYGYTF

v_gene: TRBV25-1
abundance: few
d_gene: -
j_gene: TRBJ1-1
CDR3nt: TGTGCCAGCAGAGACGCGGGCCTGAACACTGAAGCTTTCTTT
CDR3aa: CASRDAGLNTEAFF

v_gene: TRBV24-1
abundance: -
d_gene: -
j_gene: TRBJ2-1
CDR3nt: TGTGCCACCAGTGACCCGAGACTCAATGAGCAGTTCTTC
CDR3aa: CATSDPRLNEQFF

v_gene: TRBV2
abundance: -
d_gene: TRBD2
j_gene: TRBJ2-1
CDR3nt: TGTGCCAGCAGTGATGTATCTAGCGGGGACTACAATGAGCAGTTCTTC
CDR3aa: CASSDVSSGDYNEQFF

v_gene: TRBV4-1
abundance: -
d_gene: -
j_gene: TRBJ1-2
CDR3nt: TGCGCCAGCAGCCAAGATCACAGAACACTAGCTAACTATGGCTACACCTTC
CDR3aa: CASSQDHRTLANYGYTF

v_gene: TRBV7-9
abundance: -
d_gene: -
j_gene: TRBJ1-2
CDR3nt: TGTGCCAGCAGCCCGAGCGTCTATGGCTACACCTTC
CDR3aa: CASSPSVYGYTF

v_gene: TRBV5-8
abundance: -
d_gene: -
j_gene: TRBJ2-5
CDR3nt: TGTGCCAGCAGCCCGGTTCGGGAGACCCAGTACTTC
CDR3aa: CASSPVRETQYF

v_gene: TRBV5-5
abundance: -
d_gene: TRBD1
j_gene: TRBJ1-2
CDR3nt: TGTGCCAGCAGCCCGGGACAGGGCAACTATGGCTACACCTTC
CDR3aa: CASSPGQGNYGYTF

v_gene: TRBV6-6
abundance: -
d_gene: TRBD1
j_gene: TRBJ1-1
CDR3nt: TGTGCCAGCAAGAGGACAGGGTCTACTGAAGCTTTCTTT
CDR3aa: CASKRTGSTEAFF

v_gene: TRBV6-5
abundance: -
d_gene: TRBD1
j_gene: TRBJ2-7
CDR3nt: TGTGCCAGCACCGACACCGGGACAGGGAGTCGGTACTTC
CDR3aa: CASTDTGTGSRYF

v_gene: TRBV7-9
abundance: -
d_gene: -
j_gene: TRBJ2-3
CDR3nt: TGTGCCAGCAGGGGACCTTCGGGCGGAACAGATACGCAGTATTTT
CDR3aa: CASRGPSGGTDTQYF

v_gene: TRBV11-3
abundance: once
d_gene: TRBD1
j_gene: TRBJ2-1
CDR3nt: TGTGCCAGCCGCGACAGGGCAATTGGGGATGAGCAGTTCTTC
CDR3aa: CASRDRAIGDEQFF

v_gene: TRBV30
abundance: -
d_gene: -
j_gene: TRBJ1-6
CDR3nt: TGTGCCTGGCAGGGTGGGGGCAATTCACCCCTCCACTTT
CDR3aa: CAWQGGGNSPLHF

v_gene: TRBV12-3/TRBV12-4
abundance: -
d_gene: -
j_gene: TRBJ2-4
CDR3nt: TGTGCCAGCAAAGATGGCAAAAACATTCAGTACTTC
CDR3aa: CASKDGKNIQYF

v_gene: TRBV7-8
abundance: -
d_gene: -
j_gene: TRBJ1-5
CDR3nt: TGTGCCAGCAGCGGGGGGCAGCGTCAGCCCCAGCATTTT
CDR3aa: CASSGGQRQPQHF

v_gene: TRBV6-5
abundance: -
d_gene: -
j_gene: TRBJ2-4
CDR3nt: TGTGCCAGTGAATCAGCAAATCTAGCCAAAAACATTCAGTACTTC
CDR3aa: CASESANLAKNIQYF

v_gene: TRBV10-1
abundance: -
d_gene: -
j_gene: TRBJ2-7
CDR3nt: TGCGCCAGCAGTGAGGGGAGGGAGCAGTACTTC
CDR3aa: CASSEGREQYF

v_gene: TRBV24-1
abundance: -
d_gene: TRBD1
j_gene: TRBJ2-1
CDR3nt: TGTGCCTCCCAGGGGGTCCCCTACAATGAGCAGTTCTTC
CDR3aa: CASQGVPYNEQFF

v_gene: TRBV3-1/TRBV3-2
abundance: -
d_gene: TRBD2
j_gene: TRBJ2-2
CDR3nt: TGTGCCAGCAGCTTGGGACTAGTGAACACCGGGGAGCTGTTTTTT
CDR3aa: CASSLGLVNTGELFF

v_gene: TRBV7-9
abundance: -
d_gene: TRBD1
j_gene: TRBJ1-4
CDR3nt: TGTGCCAGCAGCTTTACGACAGGGGGCTTTGGTGAAAAACTGTTTTTT
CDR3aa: CASSFTTGGFGEKLFF

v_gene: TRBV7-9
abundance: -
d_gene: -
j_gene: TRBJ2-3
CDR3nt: TGTGCCAGCAGCTTAGCAGAACAGGACAGCACAGATACGCAGTATTTT
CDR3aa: CASSLAEQDSTDTQYF

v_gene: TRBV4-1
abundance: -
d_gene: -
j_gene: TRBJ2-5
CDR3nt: TGCGCCAGCAGCCCGAGGGGGGCGGGAGTGGAGACCCAGTACTTC
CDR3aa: CASSPRGAGVETQYF

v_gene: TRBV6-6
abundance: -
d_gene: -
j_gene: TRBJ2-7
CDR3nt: TGTGCCAGCACCCCGGTGGGGGGCGAGTTGTGGCAGTACTTC
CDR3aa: CASTPVGGELWQYF

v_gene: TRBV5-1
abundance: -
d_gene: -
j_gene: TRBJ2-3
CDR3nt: TGCGCCAGCAGTCCTGGGGGTATCACAGATACGCAGTATTTT
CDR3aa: CASSPGGITDTQYF

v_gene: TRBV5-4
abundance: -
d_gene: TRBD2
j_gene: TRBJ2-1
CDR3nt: TGTGCCAGCACTGGCGGGGGGGTGCACAATGAGCAGTTCTTC
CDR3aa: CASTGGGVHNEQFF

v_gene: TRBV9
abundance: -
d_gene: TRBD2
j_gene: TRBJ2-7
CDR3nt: TGTGCCAGCAGCGTAGGAGTAGCGGGTGACTCCTACGAGCAGTACTTC
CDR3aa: CASSVGVAGDSYEQYF

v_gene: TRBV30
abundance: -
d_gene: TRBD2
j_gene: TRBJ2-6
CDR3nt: TGTGCCTGGAAGAAAAGGACTAGCTCAGCCTCTGGGGCCAACGTCCTGACTTTC
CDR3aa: CAWKKRTSSASGANVLTF

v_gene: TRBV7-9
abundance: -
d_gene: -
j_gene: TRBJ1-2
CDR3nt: TGTGCCAGCAGCTTAGCCTACAGGCCTCTAGGCTATGGCTACACCTTC
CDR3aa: CASSLAYRPLGYGYTF

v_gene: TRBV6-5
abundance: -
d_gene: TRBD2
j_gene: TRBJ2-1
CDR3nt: TGTGCCAGCAGTTACCAACTAGCGGGCCTAAACAATGAGCAGTTCTTC
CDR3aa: CASSYQLAGLNNEQFF

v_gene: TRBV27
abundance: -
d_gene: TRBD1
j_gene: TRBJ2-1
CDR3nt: TGTGCCAGCAGTTTAGGGGGACAGCTATACAATGAGCAGTTCTTC
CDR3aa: CASSLGGQLYNEQFF

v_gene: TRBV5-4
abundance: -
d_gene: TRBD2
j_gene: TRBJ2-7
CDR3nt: TGTGCCAGCAGCTTGTTTCGGGGGGGCTCCTACGAGCAGTACTTC
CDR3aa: CASSLFRGGSYEQYF

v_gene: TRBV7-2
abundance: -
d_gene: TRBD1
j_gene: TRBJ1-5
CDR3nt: TGTGCCAGCAGCTTAGCGCCAGGGGGGTCAAGCAATCAGCCCCAGCATTTT
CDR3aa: CASSLAPGGSSNQPQHF

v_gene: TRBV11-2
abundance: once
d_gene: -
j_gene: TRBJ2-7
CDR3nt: TGTGCCAGCAGCTTAGGAAGCAGGGGTTACGAGCAGTACTTC
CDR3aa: CASSLGSRGYEQYF

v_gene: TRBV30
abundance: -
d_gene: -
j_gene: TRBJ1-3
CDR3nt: TGTGCCTGGAGTGTAGGTGTAGGTGGAACTGGAAACACCATATATTTT
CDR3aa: CAWSVGVGGTGNTIYF

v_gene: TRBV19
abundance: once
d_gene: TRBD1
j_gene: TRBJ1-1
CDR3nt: TGTGCCAGTAGTATAGGAGCCGGGACAGGGGACACTGAAGCTTTCTTT
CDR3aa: CASSIGAGTGDTEAFF

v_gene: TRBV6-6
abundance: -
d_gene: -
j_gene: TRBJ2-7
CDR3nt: TGTGCCAGCAGTCAGACACGGGGCTACGAGCAGTACTTC
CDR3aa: CASSQTRGYEQYF

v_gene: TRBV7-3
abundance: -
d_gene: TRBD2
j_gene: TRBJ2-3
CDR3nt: TGTGCCAGCAGCTTGACTAGCGGGGGCACAGATACGCAGTATTTT
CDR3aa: CASSLTSGGTDTQYF